This entry concerns a single T cell receptor (beta chain). Its antigen is currently unknown. This CDR3 spans 15 amino acids. Germline V gene sequence: CDR1 SGHTA, CDR2 FQGNSA. With 5 bases clipped from V and 8 bases from J, the junction kept 9 bases outside the gene matches. Together with a sample-barcoded 5' primer, a J-beta primer mix was included in a second PCR lasting roughly 6 to 12 cycles. MiXCR, applied by TCRdb to the 5' RACE reads, yields one record per CDR3 protein. The profile shows 1.5 million to 2 million distinct CDR3 sequences, over 25% of them singletons. A minimum of 6 million PBMCs was isolated per sample. These data originate in a study of blood T cells in healthy people across ages. Background on the study: Capture via template switching afforded approximately one barcoded beta molecule per two T cells. Overall study findings and caveats: Unsorted PBMCs blocked a conclusive comparison of naive and antigen-experienced cells.

This TCR derives from a woman under 40 in good health. The rearrangement joins TRBV7-2 to TRBJ2-1; 10 nucleotides line up with TRBD2. Sequencing used blood. The CDR3 region has the DNA TGTGCCAGCAGCCCCGGGACTAGCGATGTGGATGAGCAGTTCTTC. This gives the protein CASSPGTSDVDEQFF. The complete variable domain, with remaining parts taken from reference TRBV7-2 and TRBJ2-1, reads GAGVSQSPSNKVTEKGKDVELRCDPISGHTALYWYRQSLGQGLEFLIYFQGNSAPDKSGLPSDRFSAERTGGSVSTLTIQRTQQEDSAVYLCASSPGTSDVDEQFFGPGTRLTVL.